The clone carrying this TCR beta chain was seen many times. The data were taken from a study of blood T cell repertoires in COVID-19. Study-wide context: COVID-19 samples collected from the United States, Italy and Spain covered acute and convalescent phases. Sources were T cells, B-cell-depleted T cells, or PBMCs; the material itself was cDNA or gDNA.

The CDR3 totals 16 residues. V was cut by 4 bases and J by 10 bases, with 22 bases left in between. Germline V lookup: CDR1 MNHEY, CDR2 SVGAGI. As handled by the study authors: For nucleated cells, counts were estimated from reference gene primer amplification. TCRdb's table, derived via immunoSEQ multiplex PCR, lists solely in-frame clones and lacks some. V and J calls and clone size are as listed in that table; D and trimming were resolved from the DNA. This table has under 300,000 clones, roughly 83% appearing once. This clonotype was sampled from a man aged 60 to 75 who had recovered from COVID-19. The chain links TRBV6-5 to TRBJ1-4; TRBD1 might be the D (5 bases). Sample: peripheral blood. The chain's CDR3 is CASSFLSMGLTAKLFF. The CDR3 region has the DNA TGTGCCAGCAGTTTCCTTTCAATGGGACTTACTGCAAAACTGTTTTTT.